This TCR beta chain was retrieved from a study of shared T cell receptors in the human thymus. Repertoires were generated with immunoSEQ multiplex PCR, while TCRdb's copy carries only in-frame clones and drops some. The sample shows 500,000 to 750,000 clones, approximately 87% of them seen only once. V lost 7 bases, J lost 8 bases, and 18 bases lay in between. The CDR3 consists of 12 residues. Germline CDR1 reads GTSNPN; CDR2 reads SVGIG (reference sequence). The same data also went into a second study, on human thymus T cells.

Sequenced sample: thymocytes. J is TRBJ2-7 and V is TRBV30; D gene uncertain. This clonotype originated in a boy under two years old with a congenital heart defect. CDR3 nucleotide sequence: TGTGCCTACAGCCGGCGATCTACGAAGCAGTACTTC. Protein: CAYSRRSTKQYF.